This T cell receptor beta chain was captured by sequencing in a study of T-cell memory formation after mild COVID-19. Findings and caveats of the study: Mostly located in CM and EM were contracting CD4+ clones, with contracting CD8+ clones located in EMRA.

The 5'RACE method, run with constant-segment primers, produced TCR alpha and TCR beta cDNA libraries (carrying sample barcodes and UMIs). TCRdb re-derived calls from the 5' RACE reads in MiXCR, one entry per CDR3 protein. The sample has about 350,000 distinct CDR3 sequences, 20% to 25% seen once. Comments on this clonotype: Its antigen is as yet unknown.

Germline CDR1 is SGHKS and CDR2 is YYEKEE (reference sequence). The CDR3 is 13 residues long. Trimming at V came to 4 bases and at J to 7 bases, leaving 8 bases not matched to a gene. The specimen sequenced was PBMCs or a T cell subset sorted from them (not recorded which). This TCR was sampled from a man younger than 35 who had mild COVID-19 (a few samples of this study predate the infection). Cell type and time point are not known. The rearrangement uses TRBV5-5 and TRBJ2-7; TRBD1 matches at 7 bases. The CDR3 loop is CASSPTGNVEQYV. The CDR3 DNA is TGTGCCAGCAGCCCGACAGGGAATGTGGAGCAGTACGTC.